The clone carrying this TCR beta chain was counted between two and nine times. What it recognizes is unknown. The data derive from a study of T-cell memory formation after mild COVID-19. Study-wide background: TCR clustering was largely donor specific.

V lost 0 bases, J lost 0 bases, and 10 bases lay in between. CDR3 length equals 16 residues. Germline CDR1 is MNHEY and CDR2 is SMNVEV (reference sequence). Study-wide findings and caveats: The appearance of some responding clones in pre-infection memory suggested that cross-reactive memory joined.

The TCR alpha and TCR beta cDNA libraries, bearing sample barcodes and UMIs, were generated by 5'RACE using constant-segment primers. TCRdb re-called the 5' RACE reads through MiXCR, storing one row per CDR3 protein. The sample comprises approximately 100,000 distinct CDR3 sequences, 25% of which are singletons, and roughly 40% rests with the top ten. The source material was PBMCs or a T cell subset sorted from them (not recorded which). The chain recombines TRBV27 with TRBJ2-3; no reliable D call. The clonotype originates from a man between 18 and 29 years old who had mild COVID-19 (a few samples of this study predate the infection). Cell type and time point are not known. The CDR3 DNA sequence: TGTGCCAGCAGTTTATCCCCCGTAGCTAGCACAGATACGCAGTATTTT. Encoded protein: CASSLSPVASTDTQYF.